This note documents a single T cell receptor beta chain sequence. Its specificity is unknown. Vbeta (60) and Jbeta (13) primers were used in the PCR. The repertoire was sequenced with immunoSEQ multiplex PCR; TCRdb's copy has only in-frame clones and lacks some. Of about 110,000 clones listed, 60% to 85% are singletons. Germline CDR1 and CDR2: SGHDN and FVKESK. The CDR3 extends over 14 amino acids. Trimming removed 0 bases at V and 3 bases at J, with 9 bases between. These data originate in a study of cytomegalovirus exposure and HLA in healthy donors. Overall study findings and caveats: Among donors in an Asian-associated ancestry cluster, a later analysis reportedly found fewer N-insertions than the roughly 650-donor mean.

The V call is TRBV14, the J call TRBJ2-7; no clear D gene. Input material: PBMCs. The TCR comes from a woman aged 25 to 45 in good health and CMV-seronegative. CDR3 amino acids: CASSQDYVLYEQYF. DNA for the CDR3: TGTGCCAGCAGCCAAGACTACGTACTCTACGAGCAGTACTTC. The whole variable domain, remainder taken from reference TRBV14 and TRBJ2-7, is EAGVTQFPSHSVIEKGQTVTLRCDPISGHDNLYWYRRVMGKEIKFLLHFVKESKQDESGMPNNRFLAERTGGTYSTLKVQPAELEDSGVYFCASSQDYVLYEQYFGPGTRLTVT.